The 24 T cell receptor beta chains presented below share a single source sample, sequenced in a study of neurological immune-mediated disorders. TCRdb reanalysed the 5' RACE reads using MiXCR and keeps one entry per CDR3 protein. Of 100,000 or so distinct CDR3 sequences in the sample, 3.5% were seen once. Sequencing was carried out using PBMCs. These receptors all stem from a woman between 18 and 29 years old with multiple sclerosis.

In its sample, this clonotype was seen many times. The J gene is TRBJ1-2, the V gene TRBV5-1; a weak D match, TRBD1 (6 bases). The germline gives CDR1 SGHRS, CDR2 YFSETQ. There are 14 residues in the CDR3. Between the trimmed V and J ends, which lost 4 bases and 3 bases, there was a span of 13 bases. The CDR3 DNA follows: TGCGCCAGCAGCCGCGCAGGGGACTACTATGGCTACACCTTC. Translation gives CASSRAGDYYGYTF.

There are many counts of this clonotype. V gene TRBV19 combines with J gene TRBJ2-3; TRBD2 agrees at 12 bases. CDR3 length: 15 residues. Germline-derived CDR1 and CDR2 are LNHDA and SQIVND (reference sequence). With 7 bases clipped from V and 3 bases from J, the junction kept 5 bases outside the gene matches. The CDR3 DNA follows: TGTGCCAGTACCTCAGGACTAGCGGGAACAGATACGCAGTATTTT. It specifies CASTSGLAGTDTQYF.

This clonotype came up many times. The chain employs TRBV28 and TRBJ1-5; 8 bases match TRBD1. The germline CDR1 and CDR2 sequences are MDHEN and SYDVKM. This CDR3 has 18 amino acids. V was pared by 4 bases and J by 1 base, with 12 bases of the junction left unmatched. The CDR3 is CASSSGTGLPVSNQPQHF. The CDR3 DNA reads as TGTGCCAGCAGTTCGGGGACAGGACTTCCTGTAAGCAATCAGCCCCAGCATTTT.

In this sample, this clonotype turned up many times. This chain joins TRBV4-3 and TRBJ2-6; a possible D gene is TRBD2 (5 bases). The V gene's germline CDR1 is LGHNA and CDR2 YSLEER. The CDR3 covers 16 residues. Deletions cut 0 bases from V and 0 bases from J, with 6 bases between. CDR3 sequence reads: CASSQEEGSGANVLTF. As DNA, the CDR3 is TGCGCCAGCAGCCAAGAAGAGGGCTCTGGGGCCAACGTCCTGACTTTC.

This clonotype was seen ten or more times. The gene calls are TRBV5-6 and TRBJ1-1; no reliable D call. V was clipped by 3 bases and J by 0 bases, with 6 bases between them. The CDR3 runs to 13 residues. Per germline, CDR1 SGHDT and CDR2 YYEEEE. CDR3 sequence reads: CASSSFMNTEAFF. CDR3 bases: TGTGCCAGCAGCTCCTTCATGAACACTGAAGCTTTCTTT. The variable domain in full, completed from reference TRBV5-6 and TRBJ1-1, reads DAGVTQSPTHLIKTRGQQVTLRCSPKSGHDTVSWYQQALGQGPQFIFQYYEEEERQRGNFPDRFSGHQFPNYSSELNVNALLLGDSALYLCASSSFMNTEAFFGQGTRLTVV.

This clonotype was recorded at least ten times. The V call is TRBV15, the J call TRBJ2-7; tentative D call: TRBD1 (5 bases). This CDR3 is 16 amino acids long. Germline V gene data show CDR1 as LNHNV and CDR2 as YYDKDF (reference sequence). V dropped 3 bases and J dropped 3 bases, with 18 bases sitting between them. In DNA, the CDR3 is TGTGCCACCAGCAGTTCTCTAGACAGAACCCTCTACGAGCAGTACTTC. Protein sequence: CATSSSLDRTLYEQYF.

This clonotype was picked up many times. The V gene is TRBV5-1, the J gene TRBJ1-2, with D hard to call. The CDR3 contains 12 residues. In germline, CDR1 is SGHRS, CDR2 YFSETQ. Trimming shortened V by 2 bases and J by 8 bases, and 10 bases separated the two germline ends. The CDR3 region is CASSLGGDGYTF. The CDR3 DNA sequence: TGCGCCAGCAGCTTAGGCGGTGACGGCTACACCTTC. Supplemented by reference TRBV5-1 and TRBJ1-2, the full variable domain reads KAGVTQTPRYLIKTRGQQVTLSCSPISGHRSVSWYQQTPGQGLQFLFEYFSETQRNKGNFPGRFSGRQFSNSRSEMNVSTLELGDSALYLCASSLGGDGYTFGSGTRLTVV.

This clonotype was found many times. The V and J genes are TRBV10-3 and TRBJ1-6; D is uncertain. CDR1 is ENHRY and CDR2 is SYGVKD in the germline V gene. The germline V and J ends were trimmed by 6 bases and 8 bases, with 11 bases remaining between them. This CDR3 region has 13 residues. This CDR3 is CAISPREDSPLHF. As DNA, the CDR3 is TGTGCCATCAGCCCCCGCGAGGATTCACCCCTCCACTTT.

In this sample, this clonotype turned up many times. This chain uses TRBV5-1 with TRBJ2-1; 12 nucleotides agree with TRBD2. The CDR3 extends over 17 amino acids. V lost 3 bases, J lost 4 bases, and 8 bases stayed unmatched. Per the germline V gene, CDR1 is SGHRS and CDR2 is YFSETQ. CDR3 in amino acids: CASSSGRLAGEYNEQFF. The CDR3 DNA reads TGCGCCAGCAGCTCCGGACGACTAGCGGGGGAATACAATGAGCAGTTCTTC.

This clonotype was counted ten times or more. This chain joins TRBV7-2 and TRBJ2-7; D perhaps matches TRBD1 (5 bases). Deletions cut 5 bases from V and 4 bases from J, with 12 bases between. This CDR3 comprises 13 residues. Germline V CDR1 and CDR2: SGHTA, FQGNSA. In nucleotides, the CDR3 is TGTGCCAGCAGCACCCGGACAAGTTACGAGCAGTACTTC. Translated, it gives CASSTRTSYEQYF. Using reference TRBV7-2 and TRBJ2-7 for the parts outside the CDR3, the full variable domain is GAGVSQSPSNKVTEKGKDVELRCDPISGHTALYWYRQSLGQGLEFLIYFQGNSAPDKSGLPSDRFSAERTGGSVSTLTIQRTQQEDSAVYLCASSTRTSYEQYFGPGTRLTVT.

The sample holds a few counts of this clonotype. The chain has TRBV7-2 and TRBJ2-1, with 10 positions matching TRBD2. CDR1 and CDR2 (germline): SGHTA, FQGNSA. With V trimmed by 6 bases and J by 0 bases, 5 bases remained unmatched. The CDR3 has 16 amino acids. The CDR3 region is CASSRTSGDSYNEQFF. The CDR3 coding sequence is TGTGCCAGCAGTCGTACTAGCGGGGACTCCTACAATGAGCAGTTCTTC.

This clonotype was seen only a few times. This chain's CDR3 is CASSYSDSYNEQFF. CDR3 sequence (DNA): TGTGCCAGCAGTTACTCAGACTCCTACAATGAGCAGTTCTTC. The chain is built from TRBV6-5 and TRBJ2-1; D uncertain. V shed 0 bases and J shed 0 bases, with 3 bases lying between them. This CDR3 has 14 amino acids. CDR1 and CDR2 from the germline V gene are MNHEY and SVGAGI.

This clonotype was counted at least ten times. The V gene is TRBV5-1, the J gene TRBJ1-5; unclear D gene. This CDR3 spans 14 amino acids. The V end was cut by 2 bases, the J end by 0 bases, with 6 bases between. Germline CDR1 SGHRS, CDR2 YFSETQ. The CDR3: CASSLNPSNQPQHF. In DNA, the CDR3 is TGCGCCAGCAGCTTAAACCCTAGCAATCAGCCCCAGCATTTT.

In its sample, this clonotype was seen many times. The chain is built from TRBV3-1 and TRBJ1-2; 7 bases are shared with TRBD1. The CDR3 spans 14 residues. Germline V gives CDR1 LGHDT, CDR2 YNNKEL (reference sequence). The V gene end was trimmed by 4 bases and the J gene end by 2 bases; junction bases not matched to a gene: 4. The CDR3 loop is CASSPQTGNYGYTF. The DNA of the CDR3 is TGTGCCAGCAGCCCCCAGACAGGGAACTATGGCTACACCTTC.

This clonotype came up many times. The chain is built from TRBV28 and TRBJ2-7; D may match TRBD1 or TRBD2 (5 bases each). This CDR3 spans 15 amino acids. V lost 6 bases, J lost 0 bases, and 15 bases lay in between. In germline, CDR1 is MDHEN, CDR2 SYDVKM. This chain's CDR3 is CASSLGTLSSYEQYF. The CDR3 DNA reads as TGTGCCAGCAGCCTCGGGACCCTCAGCTCCTACGAGCAGTACTTC.

This clonotype was observed at least ten times. In DNA, the CDR3 is TGCAGTGCTAGAGACCCAGGGCCTCTAAGCTACGAGCAGTACTTC. It specifies CSARDPGPLSYEQYF. The V and J genes are TRBV20-1 and TRBJ2-7, with D perhaps matching TRBD1 (5 bases). The CDR3 has 15 residues. V dropped 0 bases and J dropped 3 bases, with 15 bases sitting between them. Germline loops: CDR1 DFQATT, CDR2 SNEGSKA (reference sequence).

This clonotype was seen many times. The chain is built from TRBV7-2 and TRBJ1-6, with no clear D. Trimming took off 4 bases at V and 3 bases at J, with 4 bases between the two ends. Germline CDR1 SGHTA, CDR2 FQGNSA. The CDR3 is 13 amino acids. The CDR3 coding sequence is TGTGCCAGCAGCTCTTTCTATAATTCACCCCTCCACTTT. Amino acids: CASSSFYNSPLHF. Based on the CDR3 plus reference TRBV7-2 and TRBJ1-6, the full variable domain is GAGVSQSPSNKVTEKGKDVELRCDPISGHTALYWYRQSLGQGLEFLIYFQGNSAPDKSGLPSDRFSAERTGGSVSTLTIQRTQQEDSAVYLCASSSFYNSPLHFGNGTRLTVT.

This clonotype was observed many times. This chain links TRBV15 with TRBJ2-3, with D unresolved. The CDR3 is 15 amino acids. V was trimmed by 0 bases and J by 5 bases, leaving 12 bases between them. The germline CDR1 and CDR2 sequences are LNHNV and YYDKDF (reference sequence). The CDR3 DNA is TGTGCCACCAGCAGAGATCACATATCAGGAGATACGCAGTATTTT. It encodes CATSRDHISGDTQYF.

This clonotype came up many times. The rearrangement links TRBV20-1 to TRBJ1-6; 9 nucleotides line up with TRBD1. Germline V gene lookup returns CDR1 DFQATT and CDR2 SNEGSKA (reference sequence). The ends lost 5 bases at V and 5 bases at J; junction bases unmatched: 7. The CDR3 length is 15 residues. The CDR3 DNA sequence: TGCAGTGCTGTATTGAGACAGGGGGATAATTCACCCCTCCACTTT. Its protein product is CSAVLRQGDNSPLHF.

Worth noting for this clonotype: The CDR3 carries no conserved terminal phenylalanine or tryptophan, so it likely arises from a read error. The chain has TRBV4-1 and TRBJ2-1; D unclear. V shed 4 bases and J shed 8 bases, with 15 bases lying between them. The V gene's germline CDR1 is MGHRA and CDR2 YSYEKL. CDR3 length: 14 residues. The CDR3 DNA sequence: TGCGCCAGCAGCCCCCGAGGCGCCGGCTATGAGCAGTTCAAC. As protein: CASSPRGAGYEQFN.

This clonotype was seen many times. The J gene is TRBJ1-2, the V gene TRBV5-1; 7 bases align to TRBD1. V lost 4 bases, J lost 8 bases, and 8 bases stayed unmatched. This CDR3 has 13 amino acids. Germline CDR1 is SGHRS and CDR2 is YFSETQ. The CDR3 spells CASSDQGQRGYTF. For the CDR3, the DNA is TGCGCCAGCAGCGATCAGGGACAGCGGGGCTACACCTTC.

This clonotype was recorded at least ten times. V and J are TRBV7-2 and TRBJ2-3, with a weak D call TRBD2 (5 bases). Germline-derived CDR1 and CDR2 are SGHTA and FQGNSA. With 1 base removed from V and 4 bases from J, the gap between germline ends came to 6 bases. The CDR3 spans 13 residues. As DNA, the CDR3 is TGTGCCAGCAGCTTAGGTAGCGCAGATACGCAGTATTTT. Its translation is CASSLGSADTQYF.

The sample holds many counts of this clonotype. The V call is TRBV12-3 or TRBV12-4, the J call TRBJ1-5; D remains ambiguous. Trimming removed 6 bases at V and 6 bases at J, with 12 bases between. The CDR3 covers 13 residues. The CDR3 loop is CASSLYGVQPQHF. The CDR3 DNA is TGTGCCAGCAGCCTCTATGGGGTTCAGCCCCAGCATTTT.

This clonotype has ten or more counts. This chain's CDR3 is CASSQRSGGQPQHF. CDR3 nucleotides: TGTGCCAGCAGCCAAAGGTCGGGGGGTCAGCCCCAGCATTTT. V is TRBV3-1 and J is TRBJ1-5, with a weak D call TRBD1 (5 bases). This CDR3 has 14 residues. V was pared by 2 bases and J by 6 bases, with 11 bases between. Germline V gives CDR1 LGHDT, CDR2 YNNKEL (reference sequence).